This T cell receptor (beta chain) comes out of a study of blood T cell repertoires in COVID-19. Sequencing used immunoSEQ multiplex PCR; TCRdb keeps in-frame clones, though not all of them. The table lists approximately 49,000 clones, approximately 87% of them singletons, with more than 3.5% in the top ten. This CDR3 is built from 13 residues. Germline V gene data show CDR1 as LNHDA and CDR2 as SQIVND (reference sequence). This TCR was recovered from a man in his fifties or sixties with acute or convalescent COVID-19. This chain connects TRBV19 to TRBJ2-1, with TRBD2 matching 11 bases. The sample taken for sequencing was peripheral blood. The CDR3 loop is CAVSGRAHNEQFF. CDR3 nucleotides: TGTGCGGTTAGCGGGAGGGCCCACAATGAGCAGTTCTTC. The complete variable domain, with remaining parts taken from reference TRBV19 and TRBJ2-1, reads DGGITQSPKYLFRKEGQNVTLSCEQNLNHDAMYWYRQDPGQGLRLIYYSQIVNDFQKGDIAEGYSVSREKKESFPLTVTSAQKNPTAFYLCAVSGRAHNEQFFGPGTRLTVL.